The 21 T cell receptor beta chains presented below share a single source sample, sequenced in a study of post-analysis software for immune sequencing data. Presence of unique molecular identifiers characterized the TCR beta cDNA libraries. TCRdb independently ran MiXCR on the PCR reads; one entry per CDR3 protein. In the table there are approximately 360,000 distinct CDR3 sequences, around a third of which are singletons. These receptors' antigens are unknown. Study conclusions and caveats: When patients were compared with controls, four or five TRBV segments were more frequent, TRBV5-6, TRBV5-1 and TRBV20-1 among them.

The sample consisted of blood. The source of these receptors is a girl aged 10 to 17 with multiple sclerosis.

The chain couples TRBV4-1 to TRBJ1-2, with TRBD1 matching over 8 bases. Trimming took 4 bases from V and 4 from J; bases not matched to a gene: 5. This CDR3 has 14 amino acids. CDR1 is MGHRA, CDR2 YSYEKL, per germline. Written as DNA, the CDR3 is TGCGCCAGCAGCCCACCGACAGGGGCCTATGGCTACACCTTC. Protein sequence: CASSPPTGAYGYTF.

The chain uses TRBV5-1 and TRBJ2-7; 10 bases fit TRBD2. The V segment lost 4 bases and the J segment 4 bases; nucleotides outside the gene matches: 8. The CDR3 contains 15 residues. Germline CDR1 and CDR2: SGHRS and YFSETQ. The CDR3 reads CASSVLAGGAYEQYF. The CDR3 DNA follows: TGCGCCAGCAGCGTCTTAGCGGGGGGAGCGTACGAGCAGTACTTC.

The V and J genes are TRBV11-2 and TRBJ1-1, with D possibly being TRBD1 (6 bases). There are 14 residues in the CDR3. Germline-derived CDR1 and CDR2 are SGHAT and FQNNGV. Between the trimmed V and J ends, which lost 1 base and 5 bases, there was a span of 11 bases. Here the CDR3 reads CASSLVGGRTEAFF. The CDR3 region has the DNA TGTGCCAGCAGCTTAGTTGGGGGGCGGACTGAAGCTTTCTTT.

This chain connects TRBV4-1 to TRBJ2-3; weak D call: TRBD2 (7 bases). V shed 2 bases and J shed 4 bases, with 10 bases lying between them. Germline values: CDR1 MGHRA, CDR2 YSYEKL. This CDR3 has 14 residues. The DNA for the CDR3 is TGCGCCAGCAGCCAAATGGGGGGGCCAGATACGCAGTATTTT. It yields the protein CASSQMGGPDTQYF.

This clonotype came up a few times. One end of the junction is discordant with germline, which a read error may explain. The chain links TRBV7-9 to TRBJ2-7; D assignment may be TRBD1 or TRBD2 (5 bases each). CDR1 and CDR2 from the germline V gene are SEHNR and FQNEAQ (reference sequence). The CDR3 is 17 amino acids. The chain's CDR3 is CASNLVGYGAEDYEQYF. CDR3 DNA: TGTGCCAGCAACTTAGTTGGGTACGGGGCAGAAGACTACGAGCAGTACTTC.

This clonotype occurred a few times. The J gene is TRBJ2-1, the V gene TRBV4-1; 7 positions agree with TRBD1. CDR1 is MGHRA and CDR2 is YSYEKL in the germline V gene. The CDR3 covers 16 residues. V was pared by 6 bases and J by 6 bases, with 14 bases of the junction left unmatched. This CDR3 is CASRHKRGAGGNEQFF. In DNA, the CDR3 is TGCGCCAGCAGACACAAGCGAGGGGCAGGGGGCAATGAGCAGTTCTTC.

The rearrangement links TRBV10-3 to TRBJ2-3; no clear D gene. Germline assignment: CDR1 ENHRY and CDR2 SYGVKD. The CDR3 runs 14 residues. Trimming cost V 5 bases and J 0 bases, with 9 bases left between them. The CDR3 region has the DNA TGTGCCATCAGTCCCGGCTTTAGCACAGATACGCAGTATTTT. Residues: CAISPGFSTDTQYF.

The V and J genes are TRBV20-1 and TRBJ2-7; a possible D gene is TRBD1 (6 bases). This CDR3 is built from 14 residues. Looked up from germline, CDR1 is DFQATT and CDR2 is SNEGSKA (reference sequence). Trimming cost V 1 base and J 0 bases, with 10 bases left between them. The CDR3 nucleotides are TGCAGTGCTAGAGGCAGGGGATTCTCCTACGAGCAGTACTTC. This gives the protein CSARGRGFSYEQYF.

The genes are TRBV5-1 and TRBJ2-5; D perhaps matches TRBD1 (5 bases). The last part of the DNA fits TRBJ2-7 better; the J call may be wrong. CDR1 SGHRS and CDR2 YFSETQ come from the germline V gene. The CDR3 is 13 residues long. CDR3 loop: CASSFARADEQYF. DNA for the CDR3: TGCGCCAGCAGCTTTGCCAGGGCGGACGAGCAGTACTTC.

This chain joins TRBV5-1 and TRBJ2-1; D tentatively reads TRBD1 or TRBD2 (5 bases each). Germline CDR1 reads SGHRS; CDR2 reads YFSETQ. The CDR3 extends over 15 amino acids. V dropped 6 bases and J dropped 2 bases, with 15 bases sitting between them. DNA for the CDR3: TGCGCCAGCAAAGTTGGGGGTCTCACCTACAATGAGCAGTTCTTC. It is translated as CASKVGGLTYNEQFF.

The V gene is TRBV12-3 or TRBV12-4, the J gene TRBJ1-5; no clear D. Deletions cut 5 bases from V and 6 bases from J, with 11 bases between. The length of the CDR3 is 13 residues. This chain's CDR3 is CASSPVWGQPQHF. CDR3 coding DNA: TGTGCCAGCAGTCCTGTATGGGGTCAGCCCCAGCATTTT.

The chain employs TRBV20-1 and TRBJ2-1; D possibly corresponds to TRBD1 (5 bases). The CDR3 covers 14 residues. V was trimmed by 2 bases and J by 0 bases, leaving 8 bases between them. The germline V gene encodes CDR1 DFQATT and CDR2 SNEGSKA (reference sequence). CDR3 loop: CSARIDSSYNEQFF. The CDR3 DNA is TGCAGTGCTAGAATCGACAGCTCCTACAATGAGCAGTTCTTC.

This clonotype occurred a few times. The rearrangement joins TRBV20-1 to TRBJ2-7; weak D call: TRBD2 (5 bases). With 0 bases removed from V and 7 bases from J, the gap between germline ends came to 19 bases. There are 15 residues in the CDR3. Per the germline V gene, CDR1 is DFQATT and CDR2 is SNEGSKA (reference sequence). The CDR3 region has the DNA TGCAGTGCTAGAGATCGGGCAGATGGCTCGGGGGAGCAGTACTTC. It specifies CSARDRADGSGEQYF.

The genes are TRBV4-1 and TRBJ2-1; 9 bases match TRBD2. This CDR3 is built from 17 residues. Germline V gene data show CDR1 as MGHRA and CDR2 as YSYEKL. The junction had 7 bases not matched to a gene; V was cut back by 0 bases and J by 4 bases. The CDR3 loop is CASSQENSGGIYNEQFF. The CDR3 region has the DNA TGCGCCAGCAGCCAAGAGAATAGCGGGGGTATTTACAATGAGCAGTTCTTC.

This clonotype came up a few times. CDR3 region: CASRPDGAEQYF. CDR3 nucleotides: TGTGCCAGCAGACCCGATGGAGCCGAGCAGTACTTC. The chain recombines TRBV12-3 or TRBV12-4 with TRBJ2-5; D gene unclear. The assigned J gene may be wrong: the sequence end matches TRBJ2-7 better. The CDR3 has 12 amino acids.

This chain connects TRBV29-1 to TRBJ2-3; possibly TRBD1 for D (6 bases). V was clipped by 4 bases and J by 3 bases, with 14 bases between them. The CDR3 covers 14 residues. The germline gives CDR1 SQVTM, CDR2 ANQGSEA. In DNA, the CDR3 is TGCAGCGTTGGGCCGGACAGTTGGACAGATACGCAGTATTTT. Encoded protein: CSVGPDSWTDTQYF.

In this sample, this clonotype turned up a few times. V usage is TRBV20-1 and J usage is TRBJ2-3, with D perhaps assigned TRBD1 or TRBD2 (5 bases each). The V end was cut by 4 bases, the J end by 1 base, with 15 bases between. CDR3 size: 15 residues. Germline V gene lookup returns CDR1 DFQATT and CDR2 SNEGSKA (reference sequence). The CDR3, as DNA: TGCAGTGCTACGTCCAGAAGGGGACGCACAGATACGCAGTATTTT. It encodes CSATSRRGRTDTQYF.

The chain carries TRBV29-1 and TRBJ2-5, with D perhaps matching TRBD1 (6 bases). Trimming pared 5 bases from V and 3 bases from J, leaving 10 bases between. There are 12 residues in the CDR3. CDR1 is SQVTM and CDR2 is ANQGSEA in the germline V gene. The CDR3 nucleotides are TGCAGCGTTCGACAGGCAAAAGAGACCCAGTACTTC. Protein sequence: CSVRQAKETQYF. Full variable domain (rest looked up from reference TRBV29-1 and TRBJ2-5): SAVISQKPSRDICQRGTSLTIQCQVDSQVTMMFWYRQQPGQSLTLIATANQGSEATYESGFVIDKFPISRPNLTFSTLTVSNMSPEDSSIYLCSVRQAKETQYFGPGTRLLVL.

This clonotype showed up just a few times. V gene TRBV12-3 or TRBV12-4 combines with J gene TRBJ1-2; no definite D call. V lost 2 bases and J 0 bases, leaving 13 bases between the germline ends. This CDR3 spans 16 amino acids. This CDR3 is CASSLPPGKTNYGYTF. The CDR3 DNA follows: TGTGCCAGCAGTTTACCCCCCGGGAAGACTAACTATGGCTACACCTTC.

This clonotype has more than one count but fewer than ten. The chain links TRBV4-2 to TRBJ2-5, with TRBD2 matching 9 bases. CDR1 LGHNA and CDR2 YNFKEQ come from the germline V gene. CDR3 size: 17 residues. J lost 0 bases, V lost 1 base, and 6 bases had no gene match. This chain's CDR3 is CASSQVRSGGYQETQYF. Here the CDR3 DNA reads TGTGCCAGCAGCCAAGTTCGGAGCGGGGGGTACCAAGAGACCCAGTACTTC.

This clonotype turned up a few times. The V and J genes are TRBV7-3 and TRBJ2-1; possible D gene TRBD2, 5 bases. CDR3 length: 15 residues. The germline V and J ends were trimmed by 5 bases and 0 bases, with 11 bases remaining between them. Germline-derived CDR1 and CDR2 are SGHTA and FQGTGA. The CDR3 region is CASSPDAGSYNEQFF. The CDR3 region has the DNA TGTGCCAGCAGCCCCGATGCGGGCTCCTACAATGAGCAGTTCTTC.